What follows are 21 T cell receptor beta chains derived from one specimen sequenced in a study of regulatory T cells in long-lasting Graves disease. The TCR beta library used iRepertoire HTBI primers with Arm-PCR amplification of CDR3. Each CDR3 protein is one row after TCRdb ran MiXCR on the multiplex PCR reads. Of a few hundred thousand distinct CDR3 sequences in the sample, roughly a quarter were seen once. Time point of the sample: persistent/refractory GD, antithyroid drugs over 5 years with positive TRAb. There was RNA extracted from PBMCs, and the TCR library was made from it. The sequencing used peripheral blood mononuclear cells (PBMCs), collected when the disease was refractory, from a patient treated with antithyroid drugs. The receptor source for this set is a female donor with Graves disease.

J is TRBJ1-6 and V is TRBV2; no firm D call. The germline gives CDR1 SNHLY, CDR2 FYNNEI. The length of the CDR3 is 14 residues. The V gene lost 2 bases and the J gene lost 9 bases, with 11 bases spanning the gap. The CDR3 sequence is CASSERGRVSPLHF. In nucleotides, the CDR3 is TGTGCCAGCAGTGAAAGAGGTCGGGTTTCACCCCTCCACTTT. The full variable domain, with the rest looked up from reference TRBV2 and TRBJ1-6, is EPEVTQTPSHQVTQMGQEVILRCVPISNHLYFYWYRQILGQKVEFLVSFYNNEISEKSEIFDDQFSVERPDGSNFTLKIRSTKLEDSAMYFCASSERGRVSPLHFGNGTRLTVT.

This clonotype was seen more than once but under ten times. The chain combines TRBV19 with TRBJ2-1; D may be TRBD1 (5 bases). This CDR3 has 14 residues. The germline CDR1 and CDR2 sequences are LNHDA and SQIVND (reference sequence). V gave up 5 bases and J gave up 6 bases, with 14 bases separating them. CDR3 in amino acids: CASSESGWSNEQFF. The CDR3 nucleotides are TGTGCCAGTAGTGAATCAGGGTGGTCCAATGAGCAGTTCTTC.

This clonotype was counted between two and nine times. The chain carries TRBV2 and TRBJ2-2, with a tentative D call TRBD2 (5 bases). V was clipped by 4 bases and J by 3 bases, with 9 bases between them. Germline loops: CDR1 SNHLY, CDR2 FYNNEI. The length of the CDR3 is 14 residues. CDR3 bases: TGTGCCAGCAGTGTATCGGGATACACCGGGGAGCTGTTTTTT. Its protein is CASSVSGYTGELFF.

The J gene is TRBJ2-7, the V gene TRBV20-1; TRBD1 aligns across 11 bases. V was clipped by 3 bases and J by 3 bases; unmatched bases: 7. Germline V gene lookup returns CDR1 DFQATT and CDR2 SNEGSKA (reference sequence). The CDR3 sequence is 15 residues long. CDR3 in amino acids: CSASWDRGIFYEQYF. The CDR3 coding sequence is TGCAGTGCTAGTTGGGACAGGGGGATCTTCTACGAGCAGTACTTC.

This clonotype was observed a few times. The J gene is TRBJ2-2, the V gene TRBV5-6; D remains unclear. The germline V gene has CDR1 SGHDT and CDR2 YYEEEE. Trimming cost V 2 bases and J 5 bases, with 4 bases left between them. The CDR3 covers 12 residues. The CDR3 DNA is TGTGCCAGCAGCTTCGAAACCGGGGAGCTGTTTTTT. Encoded protein: CASSFETGELFF.

This clonotype was recorded a few times. The CDR3, as DNA: TGTGCCAGCAGCCACAACCCCGGCAGGGGACAAGAGACCCAGTACTTC. As protein: CASSHNPGRGQETQYF. The chain uses TRBV3-1 and TRBJ2-5, with D possibly TRBD1 on 6 matching bases. Germline-derived CDR1 and CDR2 are LGHDT and YNNKEL (reference sequence). The ends were cut back, 3 bases at V and 2 bases at J, with 16 bases in the middle. The CDR3 contains 16 residues.

The chain combines TRBV2 with TRBJ2-7, with D unresolved. The germline V gene encodes CDR1 SNHLY and CDR2 FYNNEI. V shed 1 base and J shed 6 bases, with 7 bases lying between them. The length of the CDR3 is 12 residues. CDR3 sequence: CASSEGWAEQYF. In DNA, the CDR3 is TGTGCCAGCAGTGAAGGGTGGGCCGAGCAGTACTTC.

This clonotype showed up many times. The chain combines TRBV3-1 with TRBJ1-4; D remains unclear. Germline CDR1 and CDR2: LGHDT and YNNKEL (reference sequence). The V gene lost 4 bases and the J gene lost 0 bases, with 12 bases spanning the gap. This CDR3 has 16 residues. CDR3 amino acids: CASSLGYGTTNEKLFF. The CDR3 bases are TGTGCCAGCAGCCTTGGTTACGGGACAACTAATGAAAAACTGTTTTTT.

In this sample, this clonotype turned up many times. V usage is TRBV28 and J usage is TRBJ1-2; tentative D call: TRBD1 (6 bases). V dropped 6 bases and J dropped 2 bases, with 10 bases sitting between them. CDR1 and CDR2 (germline): MDHEN, SYDVKM. This CDR3 region has 13 residues. In nucleotides, the CDR3 is TGTGCCAGCAGCCAGGGGCAGAACTATGGCTACACCTTC. It codes for CASSQGQNYGYTF.

This chain uses TRBV5-5 with TRBJ1-2, with 12 bases fitting TRBD1. V gave up 4 bases and J gave up 5 bases; unmatched junction bases: 6. Germline V gene data show CDR1 as SGHKS and CDR2 as YYEKEE (reference sequence). The CDR3 has 15 residues. CDR3 loop: CASSPGQGAHYGYTF. In DNA, the CDR3 is TGTGCCAGCAGCCCGGGACAGGGGGCGCATTATGGCTACACCTTC.

The chain couples TRBV7-9 to TRBJ2-7, with D perhaps matching TRBD1 (6 bases). Looked up from germline, CDR1 is SEHNR and CDR2 is FQNEAQ (reference sequence). There are 14 residues in the CDR3. With 5 bases removed from V and 2 bases from J, the gap between germline ends came to 13 bases. The CDR3 protein is CASSLQGFPYEQYF. The CDR3 DNA reads TGTGCCAGCAGCCTACAGGGATTTCCCTACGAGCAGTACTTC. Filled out from reference TRBV7-9 and TRBJ2-7, the complete variable domain reads DTGVSQNPRHKITKRGQNVTFRCDPISEHNRLYWYRQTLGQGPEFLTYFQNEAQLEKSRLLSDRFSAERPKGSFSTLEIQRTEQGDSAMYLCASSLQGFPYEQYFGPGTRLTVT.

At least ten counts were recorded for this clonotype. The V gene is TRBV2, the J gene TRBJ1-4; TRBD1 agrees at 8 bases. The CDR3 consists of 17 residues. J lost 8 bases, V lost 0 bases, and 11 bases had no gene match. CDR1 is SNHLY and CDR2 is FYNNEI in the germline V gene. In nucleotides, the CDR3 is TGTGCCAGCAGTGAAGCAGAAGGAGGACAGGGTGAAGAAAAACTGTTTTTT. Its translation: CASSEAEGGQGEEKLFF.

This clonotype was detected only a few times. The V call is TRBV5-1, the J call TRBJ2-2, with D perhaps TRBD2 (6 bases). CDR3 size: 15 residues. The germline V gene has CDR1 SGHRS and CDR2 YFSETQ. V was cut by 3 bases and J by 5 bases, with 14 bases left in between. CDR3 sequence reads: CASSSSSVTTGELFF. The DNA for the CDR3 is TGCGCCAGCAGCTCGTCTAGCGTGACAACCGGGGAGCTGTTTTTT.

Notes on this clonotype: The junction shows a germline mismatch at one end, possibly a read error. The CDR3: CAGSPTAGGLETQYF. The CDR3, as DNA: TGTGCCGGCAGCCCCACAGCGGGAGGTTTAGAGACCCAGTACTTC. V usage is TRBV9 and J usage is TRBJ2-5; 9 nucleotides match TRBD2. The germline CDR1 and CDR2 sequences are SGDLS and YYNGEE. This CDR3 spans 15 amino acids.

The chain uses TRBV20-1 and TRBJ2-3; maybe TRBD2 (6 bases). This CDR3 is built from 12 residues. V lost 2 bases, J lost 5 bases, and 8 bases lay in between. Germline assignment: CDR1 DFQATT and CDR2 SNEGSKA (reference sequence). In DNA, the CDR3 is TGCAGTGCTAGATCAGCGGGAGATACGCAGTATTTT. This gives the protein CSARSAGDTQYF.

V gene TRBV19 combines with J gene TRBJ1-5, with D unresolved. CDR1 is LNHDA, CDR2 SQIVND, per germline (reference sequence). Deletions cut 3 bases from V and 7 bases from J, with 10 bases between. The CDR3 consists of 13 residues. The CDR3 spells CASSMAHGQPQHF. CDR3 nucleotides: TGTGCCAGTAGTATGGCGCACGGGCAGCCCCAGCATTTT.

The CDR3 loop is CASRIGQGVHEQYF. The CDR3 nucleotides are TGTGCCAGCAGAATCGGACAGGGGGTTCACGAGCAGTACTTC. The chain employs TRBV6-1 and TRBJ2-7; 10 bases align to TRBD1. Germline CDR1 and CDR2: MNHNS and SASEGT. V lost 6 bases to trimming and J lost 5 bases; unmatched junction nucleotides: 7. The CDR3 loop spans 14 amino acids.

The chain joins TRBV28 to TRBJ1-1; D perhaps matches TRBD1 (5 bases). Trimming removed 7 bases from V and 6 bases from J, with 9 bases in between. CDR1 and CDR2 (germline): MDHEN, SYDVKM. There are 11 residues in the CDR3. The CDR3 DNA follows: TGTGCCAGCACGAGGGACGCTGAAGCTTTCTTT. Its translation: CASTRDAEAFF.

This clonotype was seen repeatedly, ten times or more. The V gene is TRBV6-2 or TRBV6-3, the J gene TRBJ2-1; tentatively, D is TRBD2 (6 bases). V gave up 2 bases and J gave up 3 bases, with 23 bases separating them. The CDR3 has 19 amino acids. CDR1 is MNHEY and CDR2 is SVGEGT in the germline V gene. The CDR3 here is CASSYDLERPGLVYNEQFF. In DNA form, the CDR3 reads TGTGCCAGCAGTTACGACCTCGAGAGACCGGGACTGGTCTACAATGAGCAGTTCTTC.

At least ten counts were recorded for this clonotype. This chain uses TRBV10-3 with TRBJ2-2; D call uncertain. Germline CDR1 reads ENHRY; CDR2 reads SYGVKD. CDR3 size: 15 residues. The V gene lost 2 bases and the J gene lost 2 bases, with 9 bases spanning the gap. CDR3 sequence reads: CAISENTANTGELFF. The CDR3 DNA is TGTGCCATCAGTGAGAACACAGCAAACACCGGGGAGCTGTTTTTT.

This clonotype has a handful of counts. The J gene is TRBJ2-7, the V gene TRBV7-2, with 8 positions matching TRBD2. The CDR3 runs 13 residues. V shed 0 bases and J 7 bases; nucleotides not matched to a gene: 2. Germline assignment: CDR1 SGHTA and CDR2 FQGNSA. In nucleotides, the CDR3 is TGTGCCAGCAGCTTAGCCGCGGGAGGTGAGCAGTACTTC. Translating it yields CASSLAAGGEQYF.